Listed below are T cell receptor beta chains from one sample, sequenced in a study of CXCR3-negative and CXCR3-positive naive CD8 T cells. TCRdb reanalyzed the 5' RACE reads and collapses them to one entry per CDR3 protein, without DNA. The repertoire table contains fewer than 95,000 distinct CDR3 sequences. Sequencing was done on a sample of naive CXCR3- CD8+ T cells from blood. The receptor source for this set is a human donor in good health. Some clones in this sample may be carry-over from other donors' samples. The CDR3 runs from the conserved cysteine through the conserved F or W. Each record gives: CDR3 protein, V gene, clone size, J gene. Some rows have no size entry. The others give once, few or many, or a class for an expanded clone.

CDR3aa: CASSVVGQGNPEAFF
v_gene: TRBV9
abundance: .
j_gene: TRBJ1-1

CDR3aa: CASSPAWGLASSYNEQFF
v_gene: TRBV5-5
abundance: .
j_gene: TRBJ2-1

CDR3aa: CASSYSVGSRAKAFF
v_gene: TRBV6-5
abundance: .
j_gene: TRBJ1-1

CDR3aa: CASSLGRAGEKLFF
v_gene: TRBV13
abundance: .
j_gene: TRBJ1-4

CDR3aa: CASIPSRGATNYGYTF
v_gene: TRBV7-9
abundance: .
j_gene: TRBJ1-2

CDR3aa: CSAQTGVNEKLFF
v_gene: TRBV20-1
abundance: .
j_gene: TRBJ1-4

CDR3aa: CASSSPAGGGETQYF
v_gene: TRBV11-3
abundance: .
j_gene: TRBJ2-5

CDR3aa: CATSRGSDRQIADTQYF
v_gene: TRBV15
abundance: .
j_gene: TRBJ2-3

CDR3aa: CASSSRLAGGYEQYF
v_gene: TRBV28
abundance: .
j_gene: TRBJ2-7

CDR3aa: CASSFLLTYEQYF
v_gene: TRBV11-2
abundance: .
j_gene: TRBJ2-7

CDR3aa: CASSFSQDTDTQYF
v_gene: TRBV7-3
abundance: .
j_gene: TRBJ2-3

CDR3aa: CASSTPDSSYEQYF
v_gene: TRBV2
abundance: .
j_gene: TRBJ2-7

CDR3aa: CASSLTQGGNEQFF
v_gene: TRBV28
abundance: .
j_gene: TRBJ2-1

CDR3aa: CASSPGLGVYNEQFF
v_gene: TRBV6-6
abundance: medium-sized
j_gene: TRBJ2-1

CDR3aa: CASSWHRDDYEQYF
v_gene: TRBV7-9
abundance: .
j_gene: TRBJ2-7

CDR3aa: CASRKGRGPGNQPQHF
v_gene: TRBV19
abundance: .
j_gene: TRBJ1-5

CDR3aa: CASSQDVEGREAFF
v_gene: TRBV14
abundance: .
j_gene: TRBJ1-1

CDR3aa: CASSLHLTGEQYF
v_gene: TRBV28
abundance: .
j_gene: TRBJ2-7

CDR3aa: CASSLLSPGPSYEQYF
v_gene: TRBV28
abundance: .
j_gene: TRBJ2-7

CDR3aa: CASSPIGGAYEQYF
v_gene: TRBV4-2
abundance: .
j_gene: TRBJ2-7

CDR3aa: CASSLIIRGYEQYF
v_gene: TRBV5-1
abundance: .
j_gene: TRBJ2-7

CDR3aa: CASSLAPGETYEQYF
v_gene: TRBV5-1
abundance: .
j_gene: TRBJ2-7

CDR3aa: CSSGENTEAFF
v_gene: TRBV29-1
abundance: .
j_gene: TRBJ1-1

CDR3aa: CASSPDTGVPEQFF
v_gene: TRBV7-2
abundance: .
j_gene: TRBJ2-1

CDR3aa: CASSPGNTGELFF
v_gene: TRBV7-8
abundance: .
j_gene: TRBJ2-2

CDR3aa: CAISESLAPDTQYF
v_gene: TRBV10-3
abundance: .
j_gene: TRBJ2-3

CDR3aa: CASSEVVRGDETQYF
v_gene: TRBV25-1
abundance: .
j_gene: TRBJ2-5

CDR3aa: CASSLSAGSYEQYF
v_gene: TRBV27
abundance: .
j_gene: TRBJ2-7

CDR3aa: CASSGTSGGGEQFF
v_gene: TRBV6-6
abundance: .
j_gene: TRBJ2-1

CDR3aa: CASSQAGGSYNEQFF
v_gene: TRBV7-9
abundance: .
j_gene: TRBJ2-1

CDR3aa: CASGTSNSYEQYF
v_gene: TRBV7-9
abundance: .
j_gene: TRBJ2-7

CDR3aa: CASSYTRQGEQYF
v_gene: TRBV6-5
abundance: .
j_gene: TRBJ2-3

CDR3aa: CASSGPGLSEQYF
v_gene: TRBV25-1
abundance: .
j_gene: TRBJ2-7

CDR3aa: CASSLSQDLGYTF
v_gene: TRBV12-3/TRBV12-4
abundance: .
j_gene: TRBJ1-2

CDR3aa: CSARDMGTSNGYTF
v_gene: TRBV20-1
abundance: .
j_gene: TRBJ1-2

CDR3aa: CASSDAGWAVEELFF
v_gene: TRBV6-1
abundance: .
j_gene: TRBJ1-4

CDR3aa: CASSFNPQGASYNEQFF
v_gene: TRBV7-9
abundance: .
j_gene: TRBJ2-1

CDR3aa: CASSVGDRTYEQYF
v_gene: TRBV9
abundance: .
j_gene: TRBJ2-7

CDR3aa: CASSPGDGATYNEQFF
v_gene: TRBV7-9
abundance: .
j_gene: TRBJ2-1

CDR3aa: CASSHGGWDTTYNEQFF
v_gene: TRBV11-2
abundance: .
j_gene: TRBJ2-1

CDR3aa: CASTSGRLNTEAFF
v_gene: TRBV9
abundance: .
j_gene: TRBJ1-1

CDR3aa: CSVDSLNEQFF
v_gene: TRBV29-1
abundance: .
j_gene: TRBJ2-1

CDR3aa: CASSPWDSSGELFF
v_gene: TRBV11-2
abundance: .
j_gene: TRBJ2-2

CDR3aa: CASSTPGQGTGELFF
v_gene: TRBV5-5
abundance: .
j_gene: TRBJ2-2

CDR3aa: CSVEADYEQYF
v_gene: TRBV29-1
abundance: .
j_gene: TRBJ2-7

CDR3aa: CANLRHRGRFGANVLTF
v_gene: TRBV23-1
abundance: .
j_gene: TRBJ2-6

CDR3aa: CATLPPGAGGGTDTQYF
v_gene: TRBV6-1
abundance: .
j_gene: TRBJ2-3

CDR3aa: CASSKELGTSGNDEQFF
v_gene: TRBV21-1
abundance: .
j_gene: TRBJ2-1

CDR3aa: CASSLTLAGGYNEQFF
v_gene: TRBV7-9
abundance: .
j_gene: TRBJ2-1

CDR3aa: CASSMTLGTGEQYF
v_gene: TRBV12-3/TRBV12-4
abundance: .
j_gene: TRBJ2-7

CDR3aa: CASSPGSEQFF
v_gene: TRBV7-3
abundance: .
j_gene: TRBJ2-1

CDR3aa: CASSLTGANSPLHF
v_gene: TRBV28
abundance: .
j_gene: TRBJ1-6

CDR3aa: CASSWGVAYTEAFF
v_gene: TRBV5-1
abundance: .
j_gene: TRBJ1-1

CDR3aa: CASSVVAGSEQFF
v_gene: TRBV5-6
abundance: .
j_gene: TRBJ2-1